The entry that follows covers one T cell receptor (beta chain) sequence. The data were taken from a study of blood T cell repertoires in COVID-19. The wider study: PBMCs, B-cell-depleted T cells, or T cells provided the cDNA or gDNA that made up the material.

This CDR3 comprises 13 residues. The V and J ends lost 7 bases and 4 bases respectively, with 15 bases between them. Germline V CDR1 and CDR2: SQVTM, ANQGSEA. Measured with immunoSEQ multiplex PCR; TCRdb has only the in-frame clones, and not every one. This sample carries a few hundred thousand clones, roughly nine tenths of them seen once, and the ten largest clones take approximately 0.99%. Participants' own reports of clinical history determined their cohort assignment. The sample taken for sequencing was PBMCs or T cells enriched from blood (not recorded which). The sequence was collected from a woman under 40 who had recovered from COVID-19. The rearrangement joins TRBV29-1 to TRBJ2-3; a possible D gene is TRBD2 (5 bases). In DNA form, the CDR3 reads TGCAGCGGCGCCCGGGGTAGGGCAGATACGCAGTATTTT. It yields the protein CSGARGRADTQYF.